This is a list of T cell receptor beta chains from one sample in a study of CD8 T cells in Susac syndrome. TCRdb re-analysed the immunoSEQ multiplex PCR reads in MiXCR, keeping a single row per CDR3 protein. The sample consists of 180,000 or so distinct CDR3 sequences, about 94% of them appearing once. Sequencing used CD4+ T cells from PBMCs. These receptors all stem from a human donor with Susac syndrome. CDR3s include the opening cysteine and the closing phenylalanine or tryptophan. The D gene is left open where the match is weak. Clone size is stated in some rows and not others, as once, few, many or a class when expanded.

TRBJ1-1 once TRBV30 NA CAWRTGSGAMNTEAFF TGTGCCTGGAGAACCGGGTCAGGGGCTATGAACACTGAAGCTTTCTTT
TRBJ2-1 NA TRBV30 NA CAWSSGQKQFF TGTGCCTGGAGTTCGGGACAAAAGCAGTTCTTC
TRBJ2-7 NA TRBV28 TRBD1 CASRDRVNEQYF TGTGCCAGCCGGGACAGGGTGAACGAGCAGTACTTC
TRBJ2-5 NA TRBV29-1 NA CSVEDRAGSLTQYF TGCAGCGTTGAAGATCGGGCAGGGTCGCTCACCCAGTACTTC
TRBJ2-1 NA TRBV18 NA CASSQGRGEQFF TGTGCCAGCTCACAAGGGCGCGGTGAGCAGTTCTTC
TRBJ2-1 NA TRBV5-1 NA CASSLRGGRREQFF TGCGCCAGCAGCCTACGTGGGGGTCGGCGGGAGCAGTTCTTC
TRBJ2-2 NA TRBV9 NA CASSVALNTGELFF TGTGCCAGCAGCGTAGCATTGAACACCGGGGAGCTGTTTTTT
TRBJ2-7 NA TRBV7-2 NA CASSSGFSGYEQYF TGTGCCAGCAGCTCGGGGTTCAGCGGATACGAGCAGTACTTC
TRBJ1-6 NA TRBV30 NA CAWSPTSYPLHF TGTGCCTGGAGTCCTACATCTTACCCCCTCCACTTT
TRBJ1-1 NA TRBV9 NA CASSVRQANTEAFF TGTGCCAGCAGCGTAAGGCAGGCGAACACTGAAGCTTTCTTT
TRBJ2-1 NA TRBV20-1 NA CSALSFYNEQFF TGCAGTGCTCTTTCCTTCTACAATGAGCAGTTCTTC
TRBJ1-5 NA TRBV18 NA CASSPMASQPQHF TGTGCCAGCTCACCAATGGCGAGCCAGCCCCAGCATTTT
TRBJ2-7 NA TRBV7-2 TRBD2 CASRLTSGEGYEQYF TGTGCCAGCAGATTAACTAGCGGGGAGGGCTACGAGCAGTACTTC
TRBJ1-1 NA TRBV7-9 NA CASSLTTEAFF TGTGCCAGCAGCTTAACCACTGAAGCTTTCTTT
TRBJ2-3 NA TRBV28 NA CATFSTDTQYF TGTGCCACATTTAGCACAGATACGCAGTATTTT
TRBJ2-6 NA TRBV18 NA CASSLGQSGANVLTF TGTGCCAGCTCGCTCGGACAATCTGGGGCCAACGTCCTGACTTTC
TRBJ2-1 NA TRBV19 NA CATVSGPFRPNEQFF TGTGCCACCGTGTCGGGCCCCTTCCGCCCAAATGAGCAGTTCTTC
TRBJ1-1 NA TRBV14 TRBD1 CASSQRQGPRGAFF TGTGCCAGCAGCCAGAGACAGGGGCCGCGTGGGGCTTTCTTT
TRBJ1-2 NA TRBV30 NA CAWSLGTDYGYTF TGTGCCTGGAGTCTAGGGACGGACTATGGCTACACCTTC
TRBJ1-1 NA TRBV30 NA CACGRILNTEAFF TGTGCCTGTGGGAGGATCCTGAACACTGAAGCTTTCTTT
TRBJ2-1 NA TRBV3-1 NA CASSLLDNEQFF TGTGCCAGCAGCCTCCTAGACAATGAGCAGTTCTTC